These T cell receptor beta chains were read from a single sample in a study of T cell responses to AZD1222 COVID-19 vaccine. Produced via immunoSEQ multiplex PCR; TCRdb's table is partial and in-frame only. The sample yields approximately 110,000 clones, 65% to 90% seen once. Sequencing used peripheral blood, obtained on day 0 of AZD1222 vaccination. These receptors were collected from an adult in good health. Each CDR3 is given with its conserved first and last residue. D genes are given only for firm matches. Where a row states a size, it is once, few, many or the class of an expanded clone; other rows omit it.

d_gene,v_gene,j_gene,abundance,CDR3aa,CDR3nt
TRBD2,TRBV5-1,TRBJ2-3,.,CASSSRLAGTDTQYF,TGCGCCAGCAGCTCCCGACTAGCGGGGACAGATACGCAGTATTTT
.,TRBV27,TRBJ1-1,.,CASSLSPDTEAFF,TGTGCCAGCAGTTTATCCCCGGACACTGAAGCTTTCTTT
.,TRBV6-5,TRBJ2-2,.,CATSGRVNTGELFF,TGTGCCACCTCCGGTAGGGTGAACACCGGGGAGCTGTTTTTT
TRBD2,TRBV5-6,TRBJ2-5,.,CASSSTSGAGETQYF,TGTGCCAGCAGCTCGACTAGCGGGGCGGGAGAGACCCAGTACTTC
.,TRBV3-1/TRBV3-2,TRBJ1-2,.,CASSLGQGQGLNYGYTF,TGTGCCAGCAGCCTCGGGCAGGGTCAGGGCCTTAACTATGGCTACACCTTC
.,TRBV3-1/TRBV3-2,TRBJ2-1,.,CASSQSGLEQFF,TGTGCCAGCAGCCAAAGTGGACTAGAGCAGTTCTTC
.,TRBV10-3,TRBJ2-7,.,CAIRDTYSYEQYF,TGTGCCATCAGGGACACTTACTCCTACGAGCAGTACTTC
TRBD1,TRBV28,TRBJ2-6,once,CASSSAGGRSGANVLTF,TGTGCCAGCAGTTCGGCAGGGGGACGCTCTGGGGCCAACGTCCTGACTTTC
.,TRBV4-1,TRBJ2-6,.,CASSQGEGPTSGANVLTF,TGCGCCAGCAGCCAAGGTGAGGGTCCCACCTCTGGGGCCAACGTCCTGACTTTC
TRBD1,TRBV19,TRBJ2-7,.,CASAQGYEQYF,TGTGCCAGCGCACAGGGGTACGAGCAGTACTTC
.,TRBV3-1/TRBV3-2,TRBJ1-2,.,CASSPGSFRDYGYTF,TGTGCCAGCAGCCCGGGATCCTTCAGGGACTATGGCTACACCTTC
.,TRBV6-5,TRBJ2-4,.,CATKGLDIQYF,TGTGCCACCAAGGGGTTAGACATTCAGTACTTC
.,TRBV29-1,TRBJ1-6,.,CSVVVGPNSPLHF,TGCAGCGTTGTTGTCGGACCTAATTCACCCCTCCACTTT
.,TRBV29-1,TRBJ2-5,.,CSVVRDGMETQYF,TGCAGCGTTGTCAGAGACGGTATGGAGACCCAGTACTTC
.,TRBV30,TRBJ1-5,.,CAWSPGSNQPQHF,TGTGCCTGGAGCCCTGGGAGCAATCAGCCCCAGCATTTT
.,TRBV7-2,TRBJ1-4,.,CASSLGGGEKLFF,TGTGCCAGCAGCTTAGGAGGGGGTGAAAAACTGTTTTTT
TRBD1,TRBV12-3/TRBV12-4,TRBJ2-7,.,CASSRDRGYEQYF,TGTGCCAGCAGCCGGGACAGGGGCTACGAGCAGTACTTC
.,TRBV28,TRBJ2-7,.,CASTQTEVIYEQYF,TGTGCCAGCACTCAAACGGAGGTCATCTACGAGCAGTACTTC
TRBD1,TRBV2,TRBJ1-6,.,CASSARQGNNSPLHF,TGTGCCAGCAGTGCCCGACAGGGGAATAATTCACCCCTCCACTTT
.,TRBV18,TRBJ2-1,once,CASSPAYNEQFF,TGTGCCAGCTCACCCGCCTACAATGAGCAGTTCTTC
.,TRBV11-3,TRBJ2-1,once,CASSLGWGRGADEQFF,TGTGCCAGCAGCTTAGGCTGGGGGCGAGGTGCGGATGAGCAGTTCTTC
TRBD1,TRBV13,TRBJ2-1,.,CASSLEVGGKVSYNEQFF,TGTGCCAGCAGCTTAGAGGTAGGGGGCAAAGTTTCGTACAATGAGCAGTTCTTC
TRBD2,TRBV5-1,TRBJ2-1,.,CASSLWGSGRQNEQFF,TGCGCCAGCAGCTTGTGGGGTAGCGGGAGACAGAATGAGCAGTTCTTC
.,TRBV7-8,TRBJ1-1,.,CASSPGQGAFF,TGTGCCAGCAGCCCCGGGCAGGGCGCTTTCTTT
.,TRBV4-1,TRBJ2-3,.,CASSRRTADGTDTQYF,TGCGCCAGCAGCCGAAGGACCGCGGACGGCACAGATACGCAGTATTTT
.,TRBV4-1,TRBJ2-3,.,CASSQVDLGISTDTQYF,TGCGCCAGCAGCCAAGTAGATCTGGGGATTAGCACAGATACGCAGTATTTT
.,TRBV5-1,TRBJ2-2,.,CASSLGFGPGELFF,TGCGCCAGCAGCTTGGGATTCGGACCCGGGGAGCTGTTTTTT
.,TRBV6-5,TRBJ2-1,.,CASSYGLDLYNEQFF,TGTGCCAGCAGTTACGGGCTAGACTTATACAATGAGCAGTTCTTC
.,TRBV29-1,TRBJ2-7,.,CSVAGTPAPYEQYF,TGCAGCGTTGCGGGGACCCCCGCTCCTTACGAGCAGTACTTC
.,TRBV7-9,TRBJ2-7,.,CASSLAVGLGNYEQYF,TGTGCCAGCAGCTTAGCCGTGGGGCTAGGAAACTACGAGCAGTACTTC
TRBD1,TRBV2,TRBJ1-2,.,CASSGGQVIADVTGYTF,TGTGCCAGCAGTGGGGGACAGGTAATCGCCGATGTCACCGGCTACACCTTC
TRBD2,TRBV27,TRBJ2-1,.,CASSLSAGRWLAGPQGQFF,TGTGCCAGCAGTTTATCGGCCGGAAGATGGCTAGCGGGTCCCCAGGGGCAGTTCTTC
.,TRBV7-8,TRBJ2-2,.,CASSLRVGTNTGELFF,TGTGCCAGCAGCTTAAGGGTTGGGACGAACACCGGGGAGCTGTTTTTT
.,TRBV27,TRBJ2-7,.,CASSPALVLEQYF,TGTGCCAGCAGTCCAGCCTTGGTATTGGAGCAGTACTTC
TRBD1,TRBV28,TRBJ1-2,.,CASSAWTGNYGYTF,TGTGCCAGCAGTGCCTGGACAGGGAACTATGGCTACACCTTC
.,TRBV3-1/TRBV3-2,TRBJ2-7,.,CASSQEGTVNYEQYF,TGTGCCAGCAGCCAAGAGGGGACGGTAAACTACGAGCAGTACTTC
TRBD2,TRBV19,TRBJ2-7,.,CASSMASGGPYEQYF,TGTGCCAGTAGTATGGCTAGCGGGGGTCCTTACGAGCAGTACTTC
.,TRBV5-1,TRBJ1-1,.,CASSLGGTTEAFF,TGCGCCAGCAGCTTGGGAGGGACCACTGAAGCTTTCTTT
TRBD1,TRBV27,TRBJ1-4,.,CASRRTGGASEKLFF,TGTGCCAGCAGGCGCACAGGGGGCGCGTCGGAAAAACTGTTTTTT
TRBD2,TRBV5-6,TRBJ2-3,.,CASSLGGLAGNTDTQYF,TGTGCCAGCAGCTTGGGGGGTTTAGCGGGGAACACAGATACGCAGTATTTT
.,TRBV25-1,TRBJ1-3,.,CASSSTGVGNTIYF,TGTGCCAGCAGTAGTACAGGAGTTGGAAACACCATATATTTT
TRBD1,TRBV7-2,TRBJ1-4,.,CASSPGTANEKLFF,TGTGCCAGCAGCCCCGGGACAGCGAATGAAAAACTGTTTTTT
.,TRBV7-9,TRBJ2-7,many,CASSLEGRRDEQYF,TGTGCCAGCAGCTTAGAAGGGAGGAGGGACGAGCAGTACTTC
.,TRBV5-6,TRBJ1-3,.,CASSYSRGSGNTIYF,TGTGCCAGCAGCTATAGCAGGGGCTCTGGAAACACCATATATTTT
.,TRBV3-1/TRBV3-2,TRBJ1-2,.,CASSQVENRRGGLGYTF,TGTGCCAGCAGCCAAGTGGAGAACAGGAGGGGGGGACTTGGCTACACCTTC
.,TRBV28,TRBJ2-1,.,CASIRENYNEQFF,TGTGCCAGCATCCGGGAAAACTACAATGAGCAGTTCTTC
.,TRBV7-9,TRBJ1-3,.,CASSPVGGLGNTIYF,TGTGCCAGCAGCCCCGTCGGGGGGCTCGGAAACACCATATATTTT
.,TRBV5-6,TRBJ2-2,.,CASSLEYSGELFF,TGTGCCAGCAGCTTGGAATATTCCGGGGAGCTGTTTTTT
TRBD1,TRBV5-1,TRBJ2-3,.,CASSLGQGPDTQYF,TGCGCCAGCAGCTTAGGACAGGGCCCAGATACGCAGTATTTT
TRBD1,TRBV29-1,TRBJ2-2,.,CSVEGTGRTGELFF,TGCAGCGTTGAAGGGACAGGGAGGACCGGGGAGCTGTTTTTT
.,TRBV18,TRBJ2-3,.,CASSPVGRRDTDTQYF,TGTGCCAGCTCACCAGTAGGGAGGAGGGACACAGATACGCAGTATTTT
.,TRBV10-2,TRBJ2-7,.,CASSPYAAVYEQYF,TGCGCCAGCAGCCCCTATGCGGCAGTATACGAGCAGTACTTC
TRBD2,TRBV5-6,TRBJ2-5,.,CASSLWASGGTEETQYF,TGTGCCAGCAGCTTGTGGGCTAGCGGGGGGACTGAAGAGACCCAGTACTTC